The clone carrying this TCR beta chain has only a few counts. The data derive from a study of blood T cell repertoires in COVID-19. Germline V lookup: CDR1 SNHLY, CDR2 FYNNEI. The junction had 13 bases not matched to a gene; V was cut back by 6 bases and J by 4 bases. CDR3 length: 16 amino acids. Sequencing was performed with immunoSEQ multiplex PCR; in TCRdb, only in-frame clones are kept and a portion is missing. The sample comprises about 480,000 clones, about 85% of which are singletons, and 6.5% to 8.5% rests with the top ten. The receptor was isolated from a woman aged 55-70 years who had recovered from COVID-19. The chain employs TRBV2 and TRBJ1-2; 8 bases are shared with TRBD1. The sequenced sample was PBMCs or T cells enriched from blood (not recorded which). The CDR3 region has the DNA TGTGCCAGCAGAGACCTTCGGACAGGGCTGACCTATGGCTACACCTTC. The encoded protein is CASRDLRTGLTYGYTF.